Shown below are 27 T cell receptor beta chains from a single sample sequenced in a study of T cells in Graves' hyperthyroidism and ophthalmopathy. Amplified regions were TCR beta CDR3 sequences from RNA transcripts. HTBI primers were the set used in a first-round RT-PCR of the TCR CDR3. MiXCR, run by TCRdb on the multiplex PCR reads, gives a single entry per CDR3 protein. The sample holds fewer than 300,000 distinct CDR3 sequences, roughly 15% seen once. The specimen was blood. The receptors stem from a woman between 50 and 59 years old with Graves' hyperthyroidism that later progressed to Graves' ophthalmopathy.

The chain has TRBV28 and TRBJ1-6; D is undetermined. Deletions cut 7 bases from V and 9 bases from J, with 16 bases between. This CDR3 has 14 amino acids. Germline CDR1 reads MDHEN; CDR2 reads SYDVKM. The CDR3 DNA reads TGTGCCAGCACCCAGCGGTATGCAAGTTCACCCCTCCACTTT. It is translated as CASTQRYASSPLHF.

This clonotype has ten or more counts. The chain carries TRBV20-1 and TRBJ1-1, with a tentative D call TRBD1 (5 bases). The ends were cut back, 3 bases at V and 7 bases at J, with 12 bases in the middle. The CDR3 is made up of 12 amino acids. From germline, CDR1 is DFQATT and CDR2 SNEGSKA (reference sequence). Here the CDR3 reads CSASRTGLEAFF. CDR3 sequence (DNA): TGCAGTGCTAGCCGTACAGGCCTTGAAGCTTTCTTT.

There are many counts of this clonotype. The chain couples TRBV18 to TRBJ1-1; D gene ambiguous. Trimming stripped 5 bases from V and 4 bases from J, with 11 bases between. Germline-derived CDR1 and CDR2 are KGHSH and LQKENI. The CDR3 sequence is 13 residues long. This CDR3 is CASSWEERTEAFF. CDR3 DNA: TGTGCCAGCTCATGGGAAGAGCGCACTGAAGCTTTCTTT. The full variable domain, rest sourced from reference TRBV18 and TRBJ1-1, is NAGVMQNPRHLVRRRGQEARLRCSPMKGHSHVYWYRQLPEEGLKFMVYLQKENIIDESGMPKERFSAEFPKEGPSILRIQQVVRGDSAAYFCASSWEERTEAFFGQGTRLTVV.

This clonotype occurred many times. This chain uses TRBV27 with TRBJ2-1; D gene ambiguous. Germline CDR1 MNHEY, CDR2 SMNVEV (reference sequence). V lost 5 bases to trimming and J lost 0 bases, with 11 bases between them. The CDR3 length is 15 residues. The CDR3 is CASSEITSSYNEQFF. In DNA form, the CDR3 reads TGTGCCAGCAGTGAAATTACCAGCTCCTACAATGAGCAGTTCTTC.

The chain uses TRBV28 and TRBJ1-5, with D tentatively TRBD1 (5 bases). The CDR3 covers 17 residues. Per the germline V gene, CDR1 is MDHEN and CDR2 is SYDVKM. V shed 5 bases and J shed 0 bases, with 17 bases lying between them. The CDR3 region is CASSGTDDVNSNQPQHF. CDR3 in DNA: TGTGCCAGCAGTGGGACTGACGATGTCAATAGCAATCAGCCCCAGCATTTT.

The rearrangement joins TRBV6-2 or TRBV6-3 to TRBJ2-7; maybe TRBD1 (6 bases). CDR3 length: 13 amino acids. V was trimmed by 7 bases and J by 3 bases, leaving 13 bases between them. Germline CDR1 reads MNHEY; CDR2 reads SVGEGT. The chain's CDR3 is CASTRQEGYEQYF. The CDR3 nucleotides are TGTGCCAGCACCCGACAGGAAGGCTACGAGCAGTACTTC.

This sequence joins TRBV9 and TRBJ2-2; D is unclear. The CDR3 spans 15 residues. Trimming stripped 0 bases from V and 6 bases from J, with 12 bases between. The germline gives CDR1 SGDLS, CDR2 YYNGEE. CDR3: CASSVASYPPGELFF. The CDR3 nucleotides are TGTGCCAGCAGCGTAGCCTCCTACCCCCCCGGGGAGCTGTTTTTT.

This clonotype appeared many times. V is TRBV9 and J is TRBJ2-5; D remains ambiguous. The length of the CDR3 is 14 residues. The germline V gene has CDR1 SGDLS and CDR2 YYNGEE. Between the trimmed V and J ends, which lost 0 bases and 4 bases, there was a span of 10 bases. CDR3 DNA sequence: TGTGCCAGCAGCGTAGCTCTGAGTTCAGAGACCCAGTACTTC. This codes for CASSVALSSETQYF.

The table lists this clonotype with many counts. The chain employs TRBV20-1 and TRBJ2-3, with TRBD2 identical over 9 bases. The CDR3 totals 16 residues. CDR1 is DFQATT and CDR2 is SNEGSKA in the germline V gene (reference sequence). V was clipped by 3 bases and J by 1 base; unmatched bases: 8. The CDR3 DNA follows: TGCAGTGCTAGGACTAGCGGTAGACTGGGCACAGATACGCAGTATTTT. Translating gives CSARTSGRLGTDTQYF.

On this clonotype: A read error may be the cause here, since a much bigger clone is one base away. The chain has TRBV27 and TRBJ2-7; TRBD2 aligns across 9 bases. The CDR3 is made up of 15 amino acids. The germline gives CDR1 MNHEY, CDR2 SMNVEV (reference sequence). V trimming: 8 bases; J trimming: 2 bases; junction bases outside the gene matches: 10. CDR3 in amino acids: CASGLGGLATYEQYF. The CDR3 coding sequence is TGTGCCAGCGGCTTAGGAGGACTAGCGACCTACGAGCAGTACTTC.

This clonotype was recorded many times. CDR3 residues: CASTPGTHYGYTF. The CDR3 nucleotides read TGTGCCAGCACGCCAGGGACTCACTATGGCTACACCTTC. This chain uses TRBV6-1 with TRBJ1-2, with TRBD1 as a possible D gene (5 bases). The CDR3 runs 13 residues. Between the trimmed V and J ends, which lost 7 bases and 3 bases, there was a span of 12 bases. The germline CDR1 and CDR2 sequences are MNHNS and SASEGT.

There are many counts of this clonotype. CDR3 in amino acids: CASESSDTGLGKLFF. The CDR3 coding sequence is TGTGCCAGCGAATCGTCGGATACAGGTCTTGGAAAACTGTTTTTT. The J gene is TRBJ1-4, the V gene TRBV12-3 or TRBV12-4; D might be TRBD1 (5 bases). This CDR3 comprises 15 residues. The ends were cut back, 8 bases at V and 10 bases at J, with 23 bases in the middle.

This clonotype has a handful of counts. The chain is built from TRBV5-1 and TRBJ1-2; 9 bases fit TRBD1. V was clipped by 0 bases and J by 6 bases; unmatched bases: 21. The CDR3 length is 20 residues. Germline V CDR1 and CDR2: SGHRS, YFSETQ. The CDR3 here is CASSLDDSGQGASLPNGYTF. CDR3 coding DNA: TGCGCCAGCAGCTTGGATGATTCGGGACAGGGCGCGTCCCTTCCCAATGGCTACACCTTC.

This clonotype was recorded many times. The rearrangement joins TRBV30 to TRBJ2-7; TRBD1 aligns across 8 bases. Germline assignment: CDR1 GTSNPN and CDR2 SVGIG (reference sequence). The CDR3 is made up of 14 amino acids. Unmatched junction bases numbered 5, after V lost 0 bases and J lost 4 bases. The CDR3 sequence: CAWSVWTGLYEQYF. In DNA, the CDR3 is TGTGCCTGGAGTGTCTGGACAGGGTTATACGAGCAGTACTTC.

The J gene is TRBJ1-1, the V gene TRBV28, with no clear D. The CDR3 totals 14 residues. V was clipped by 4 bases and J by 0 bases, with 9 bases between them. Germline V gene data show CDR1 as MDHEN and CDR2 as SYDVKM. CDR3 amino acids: CASSWNILNTEAFF. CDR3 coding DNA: TGTGCCAGCAGTTGGAACATCTTGAACACTGAAGCTTTCTTT.

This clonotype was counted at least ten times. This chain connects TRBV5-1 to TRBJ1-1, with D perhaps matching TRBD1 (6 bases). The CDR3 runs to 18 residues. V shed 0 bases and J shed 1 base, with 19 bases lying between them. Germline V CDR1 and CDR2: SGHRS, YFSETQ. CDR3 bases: TGCGCCAGCAGCTTGGACCCCCCGGGGGCGAATGGGAACACTGAAGCTTTCTTT. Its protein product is CASSLDPPGANGNTEAFF.

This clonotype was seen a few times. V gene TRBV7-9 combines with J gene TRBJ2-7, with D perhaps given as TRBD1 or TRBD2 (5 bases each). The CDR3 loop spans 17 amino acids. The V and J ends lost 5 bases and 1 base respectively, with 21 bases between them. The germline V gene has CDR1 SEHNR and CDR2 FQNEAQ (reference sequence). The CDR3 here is CASSGRGTSGASYEQYF. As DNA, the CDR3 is TGTGCCAGCAGCGGTCGTGGGACCAGCGGAGCTTCCTACGAGCAGTACTTC. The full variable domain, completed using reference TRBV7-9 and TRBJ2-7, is DTGVSQNPRHKITKRGQNVTFRCDPISEHNRLYWYRQTLGQGPEFLTYFQNEAQLEKSRLLSDRFSAERPKGSFSTLEIQRTEQGDSAMYLCASSGRGTSGASYEQYFGPGTRLTVT.

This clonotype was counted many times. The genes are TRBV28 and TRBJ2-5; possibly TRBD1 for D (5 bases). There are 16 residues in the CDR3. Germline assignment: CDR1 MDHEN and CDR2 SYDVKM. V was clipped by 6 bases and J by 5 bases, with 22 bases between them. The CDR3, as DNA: TGTGCCAGCAGCTCCCCGGCAGGGATAAGGCGGGAGACCCAGTACTTC. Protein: CASSSPAGIRRETQYF.

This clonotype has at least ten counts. The CDR3 loop is CASRAGAGNTEAFF. CDR3 in DNA: TGTGCCAGCCGGGCCGGGGCGGGGAACACTGAAGCTTTCTTT. The rearrangement links TRBV18 to TRBJ1-1, with D perhaps TRBD1 (5 bases). V was pared by 8 bases and J by 1 base, with 14 bases between. CDR1 and CDR2 (germline): KGHSH, LQKENI. CDR3 size: 14 residues.

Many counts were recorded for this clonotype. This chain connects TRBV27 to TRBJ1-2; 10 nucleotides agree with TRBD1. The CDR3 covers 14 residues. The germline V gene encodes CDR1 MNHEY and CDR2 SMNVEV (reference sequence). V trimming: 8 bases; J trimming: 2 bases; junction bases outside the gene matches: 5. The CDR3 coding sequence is TGTGCCAGCGGACGACAGGGGGCGAACTATGGCTACACCTTC. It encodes CASGRQGANYGYTF.

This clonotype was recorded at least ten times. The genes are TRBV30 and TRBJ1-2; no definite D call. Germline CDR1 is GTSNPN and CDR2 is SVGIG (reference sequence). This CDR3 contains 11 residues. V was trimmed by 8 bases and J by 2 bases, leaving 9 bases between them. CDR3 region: CAGTRNYGYTF. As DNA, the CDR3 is TGTGCCGGTACACGGAACTATGGCTACACCTTC.

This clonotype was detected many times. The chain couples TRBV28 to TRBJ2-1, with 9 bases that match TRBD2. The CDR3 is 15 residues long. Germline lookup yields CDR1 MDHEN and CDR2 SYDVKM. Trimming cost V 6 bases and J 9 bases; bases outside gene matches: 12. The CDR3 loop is CASSTPSGRHAEQFF. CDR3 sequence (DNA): TGTGCCAGCAGCACCCCCAGCGGGAGGCATGCTGAGCAGTTCTTC. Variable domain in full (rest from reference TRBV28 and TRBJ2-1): DVKVTQSSRYLVKRTGEKVFLECVQDMDHENMFWYRQDPGLGLRLIYFSYDVKMKEKGDIPEGYSVSREKKERFSLILESASTNQTSMYLCASSTPSGRHAEQFFGPGTRLTVL.

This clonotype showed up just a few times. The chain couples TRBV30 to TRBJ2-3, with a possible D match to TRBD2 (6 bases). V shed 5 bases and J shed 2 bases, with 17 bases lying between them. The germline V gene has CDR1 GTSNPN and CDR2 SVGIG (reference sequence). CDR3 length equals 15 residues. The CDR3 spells CAWCFGGSPTDTQYF. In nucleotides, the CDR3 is TGTGCCTGGTGTTTTGGAGGGTCCCCCACAGATACGCAGTATTTT.

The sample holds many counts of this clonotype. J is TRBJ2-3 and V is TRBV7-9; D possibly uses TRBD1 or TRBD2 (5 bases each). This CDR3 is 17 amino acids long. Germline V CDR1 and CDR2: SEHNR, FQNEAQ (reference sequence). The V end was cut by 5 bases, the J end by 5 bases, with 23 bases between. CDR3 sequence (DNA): TGTGCCAGCAGCCCAAGGCGTTCCGTTCGGGGCAAAGATACGCAGTATTTT. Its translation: CASSPRRSVRGKDTQYF.

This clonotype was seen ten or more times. The CDR3 reads CSARDPRHTQYF. In nucleotides, the CDR3 is TGCAGTGCTAGAGACCCCCGGCATACGCAGTATTTT. This sequence joins TRBV20-1 and TRBJ2-3; no clear D gene. Per the germline V gene, CDR1 is DFQATT and CDR2 is SNEGSKA (reference sequence). The CDR3 sequence is 12 residues long. Trimming shortened V by 0 bases and J by 7 bases, and 8 bases separated the two germline ends.

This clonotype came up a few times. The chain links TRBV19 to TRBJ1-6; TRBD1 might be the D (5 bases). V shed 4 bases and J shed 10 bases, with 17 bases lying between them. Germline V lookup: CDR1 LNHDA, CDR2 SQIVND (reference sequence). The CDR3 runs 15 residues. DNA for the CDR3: TGTGCCAGTAGTACCCGACAGAGAATAGACTCACCCCTCCACTTT. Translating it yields CASSTRQRIDSPLHF.

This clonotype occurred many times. CDR3: CASSLTILAGATDTQYF. DNA of the CDR3: TGCGCCAGCAGCTTGACAATCCTAGCGGGAGCGACAGATACGCAGTATTTT. The rearrangement uses TRBV5-1 and TRBJ2-3; TRBD2 matches at 10 bases. Trimming removed 1 base from V and 3 bases from J; junction bases left unmatched: 8. The CDR3 runs to 17 residues. In germline, CDR1 is SGHRS, CDR2 YFSETQ.